This entry lists 23 T cell receptor beta chains sequenced from one sample in a study of T cell responses to AZD1222 COVID-19 vaccine. Measured with immunoSEQ multiplex PCR; TCRdb has only the in-frame clones, and not every one. Of over 45,000 clones listed, approximately 83% are singletons. The specimen comprised peripheral blood, sampled on day 0 of AZD1222 vaccination. The receptor set was obtained from an adult in good health.

J is TRBJ1-2 and V is TRBV21-1; the D call of TRBD1 is as the table states it, not checked on the DNA. TRBV21-1 is designated a pseudogene. This CDR3 is 14 amino acids long. The CDR3 DNA sequence: TGTGCCAGCAGCAAAGTCGACAGGGATCATGGCTACACCTTC. Its translation: CASSKVDRDHGYTF.

The chain has TRBV2 and TRBJ2-7; D possibly corresponds to TRBD1 (6 bases). The V end lost 5 bases, the J end lost 2 bases, and 13 bases lay between the germline ends. The CDR3 covers 14 residues. Germline values: CDR1 SNHLY, CDR2 FYNNEI. This CDR3 is CASSRGGIPYEQYF. As DNA, the CDR3 is TGTGCCAGCAGTAGAGGGGGTATTCCCTACGAGCAGTACTTC.

The J gene is TRBJ2-2, the V gene TRBV9; weak D call: TRBD2 (6 bases). V dropped 0 bases and J dropped 2 bases, with 8 bases sitting between them. This CDR3 comprises 15 residues. Germline CDR1 is SGDLS and CDR2 is YYNGEE. The CDR3: CASSVAGLNTGELFF. Written as DNA, the CDR3 is TGTGCCAGCAGCGTAGCCGGACTAAACACCGGGGAGCTGTTTTTT.

This rearrangement joins TRBV29-1 to TRBJ2-7; D might be TRBD1 (6 bases). CDR3 length: 12 amino acids. V lost 3 bases and J 0 bases, leaving 6 bases between the germline ends. Germline CDR1 SQVTM, CDR2 ANQGSEA. CDR3 loop: CSVEGHSYEQYF. The CDR3 bases are TGCAGCGTTGAGGGACACTCCTACGAGCAGTACTTC.

V gene TRBV28 combines with J gene TRBJ2-7, with TRBD1 as a possible D gene (6 bases). The V gene lost 5 bases and the J gene lost 3 bases, with 14 bases spanning the gap. The CDR3 is 14 residues long. The germline CDR1 and CDR2 sequences are MDHEN and SYDVKM. The CDR3 reads CASSRGQGIYEQYF. The DNA for the CDR3 is TGTGCCAGCAGTAGAGGGCAGGGGATCTACGAGCAGTACTTC.

This chain joins TRBV5-8 and TRBJ1-1; D gene ambiguous. Trimming pared 0 bases from V and 0 bases from J, leaving 6 bases between. The CDR3 is made up of 14 amino acids. CDR1 SGHTS and CDR2 YDEGEE come from the germline V gene. The CDR3 DNA reads as TGTGCCAGCAGCTTGGCTGACTTGAACACTGAAGCTTTCTTT. It translates to CASSLADLNTEAFF. The full variable domain, completed using reference TRBV5-8 and TRBJ1-1, is EAGVTQSPTHLIKTRGQQATLRCSPISGHTSVYWYQQALGLGLQFLLWYDEGEERNRGNFPPRFSGRQFPNYSSELNVNALELEDSALYLCASSLADLNTEAFFGQGTRLTVV.

The CDR3 region is CASSPWGDTQPQHF. The CDR3 DNA follows: TGTGCCAGCAGTCCCTGGGGGGATACTCAGCCCCAGCATTTT. The V and J genes are TRBV6-5 and TRBJ1-5; possibly TRBD1 for D (5 bases). The CDR3 is made up of 14 amino acids. V lost 5 bases to trimming and J lost 6 bases, with 14 bases between them. Germline assignment: CDR1 MNHEY and CDR2 SVGAGI.

V and J are TRBV5-1 and TRBJ1-1; unclear D gene. The CDR3 length is 12 residues. Trimming removed 0 bases at V and 5 bases at J, with 5 bases between. Germline CDR1 SGHRS, CDR2 YFSETQ. The CDR3 sequence is CASSLEGTEAFF. Written as DNA, the CDR3 is TGCGCCAGCAGCTTGGAGGGAACTGAAGCTTTCTTT.

CDR3: CSVLGISYEQYF. Written as DNA, the CDR3 is TGCAGCGTCTTAGGGATCTCCTACGAGCAGTACTTC. This chain joins TRBV29-1 and TRBJ2-7, with unresolved D. The germline V gene has CDR1 SQVTM and CDR2 ANQGSEA. The CDR3 has 12 residues. The V end lost 6 bases, the J end lost 0 bases, and 9 bases lay between the germline ends.

This clone was seen a handful of times. This chain uses TRBV11-2 with TRBJ2-7; 9 nucleotides line up with TRBD2. Germline values: CDR1 SGHAT, CDR2 FQNNGV. Losses at the gene ends were 5 bases for V and 6 bases for J; bases not matched to a gene: 11. The CDR3 has 15 residues. The DNA of the CDR3 is TGTGCCAGCAGCCTCCCCCTTGGCGGGAGGGGCGAGCAGTACTTC. Translating gives CASSLPLGGRGEQYF.

The chain has TRBV18 and TRBJ2-1; 9 nucleotides agree with TRBD2. After removal of 3 bases from V and 8 bases from J, the junction contained 8 bases not matched to a gene. This CDR3 contains 15 residues. Per the germline V gene, CDR1 is KGHSH and CDR2 is LQKENI. For the CDR3, the DNA is TGTGCCAGCTCACCTTTTAGCGGGAGAAGCGATGAGCAGTTCTTC. This codes for CASSPFSGRSDEQFF.

The V call is TRBV28, the J call TRBJ1-6; D might be TRBD1 (5 bases). The CDR3 totals 15 residues. The V gene lost 2 bases and the J gene lost 8 bases, with 13 bases spanning the gap. Germline CDR1 is MDHEN and CDR2 is SYDVKM. The CDR3 loop reads CASSLATVRYSPLHF. CDR3 in DNA: TGTGCCAGCAGTTTAGCGACAGTTAGGTATTCACCCCTCCACTTT.

The chain couples TRBV19 to TRBJ1-1; 9 nucleotides match TRBD1. Trimming removed 6 bases from V and 0 bases from J; junction bases left unmatched: 8. The germline V gene has CDR1 LNHDA and CDR2 SQIVND (reference sequence). The CDR3 has 16 residues. CDR3 in DNA: TGTGCCAGTAGACGACGGACAGGGGAGTTGAACACTGAAGCTTTCTTT. Translating gives CASRRRTGELNTEAFF.

The chain recombines TRBV7-2 with TRBJ2-1, with TRBD2 identical over 7 bases. With V trimmed by 1 base and J by 6 bases, 6 bases remained unmatched. The CDR3 is made up of 15 amino acids. In germline, CDR1 is SGHTA, CDR2 FQGNSA. The CDR3 loop reads CASSLDPGGRNEQFF. DNA of the CDR3: TGTGCCAGCAGCTTAGATCCGGGAGGACGCAATGAGCAGTTCTTC.

The rearrangement uses TRBV28 and TRBJ2-1, with a tentative D call TRBD1 (5 bases). The CDR3 has 16 residues. Trimming removed 2 bases from V and 1 base from J, with 12 bases in between. The germline CDR1 and CDR2 sequences are MDHEN and SYDVKM. For the CDR3, the DNA is TGTGCCAGCAGTTTAAGGGGTAGAAGGTCCTACAATGAGCAGTTCTTC. Amino acid sequence: CASSLRGRRSYNEQFF.

The V call is TRBV28, the J call TRBJ2-2; D unclear. The length of the CDR3 is 13 residues. V lost 1 base and J lost 5, with 5 bases in between. Germline V CDR1 and CDR2: MDHEN, SYDVKM. The CDR3 bases are TGTGCCAGCAGTTTATCGACAACCGGGGAGCTGTTTTTT. Amino acid sequence: CASSLSTTGELFF.

This clone was detected only a few times. The V gene is TRBV7-3, the J gene TRBJ2-7; D perhaps matches TRBD1 (5 bases). V lost 2 bases, J lost 5 bases, and 16 bases lay in between. Germline CDR1 is SGHTA and CDR2 is FQGTGA. This CDR3 comprises 15 residues. CDR3 in amino acids: CASSLQGLESNEQYF. The CDR3 DNA sequence: TGTGCCAGCAGCTTACAGGGTTTAGAGTCCAACGAGCAGTACTTC.

This chain connects TRBV7-3 to TRBJ2-3, with 7 bases lining up with TRBD2. This CDR3 has 14 amino acids. Trimming removed 5 bases from V and 0 bases from J; junction bases left unmatched: 2. The germline V gene has CDR1 SGHTA and CDR2 FQGTGA. The CDR3 loop reads CASSLAASTDTQYF. CDR3 nucleotide sequence: TGTGCCAGCAGCCTAGCGGCTAGCACAGATACGCAGTATTTT.

The chain links TRBV5-8 to TRBJ1-4; TRBD1 agrees at 8 bases. This CDR3 region has 14 residues. Germline values: CDR1 SGHTS, CDR2 YDEGEE. V lost 5 bases, J lost 11 bases, and 11 bases stayed unmatched. In nucleotides, the CDR3 is TGTGCCAGCAGTCCTGACAGGGGCCGACTGAAACTGTTTTTT. It specifies CASSPDRGRLKLFF.

CDR3 coding DNA: TGTGCCAGCAGCCGGATACGCGTGGACGCGGAAGAGTACTTC. As protein: CASSRIRVDAEEYF. V usage is TRBV6-5 and J usage is TRBJ2-7; D is ambiguous. Germline CDR1 is MNHEY and CDR2 is SVGAGI. CDR3 length equals 14 residues. Between the trimmed V and J ends, which lost 6 bases and 11 bases, there was a span of 23 bases.

CDR3 bases: TGTGCCAGCTCACCAGGTTCCTACGAGCAGTACTTC. Residues: CASSPGSYEQYF. This chain links TRBV18 with TRBJ2-7; unclear D gene. The CDR3 loop spans 12 amino acids. The V and J ends lost 2 bases and 1 base respectively, with 3 bases between them. The germline V gene encodes CDR1 KGHSH and CDR2 LQKENI.

The J gene is TRBJ2-5, the V gene TRBV28, with a weak D call TRBD2 (6 bases). The CDR3 is made up of 14 amino acids. V lost 5 bases and J lost 5, with 15 bases in between. Germline V CDR1 and CDR2: MDHEN, SYDVKM. CDR3 region: CASSQRVGFETQYF. The DNA of the CDR3 is TGTGCCAGCAGTCAGCGGGTGGGTTTTGAGACCCAGTACTTC.

The chain carries TRBV2 and TRBJ1-3; 7 positions agree with TRBD1. This CDR3 spans 14 amino acids. Germline CDR1 SNHLY, CDR2 FYNNEI. The ends lost 4 bases at V and 4 bases at J; junction bases unmatched: 4. The CDR3 protein is CASSAGGGGNTIYF. DNA for the CDR3: TGTGCCAGCAGTGCAGGGGGAGGAGGAAACACCATATATTTT.